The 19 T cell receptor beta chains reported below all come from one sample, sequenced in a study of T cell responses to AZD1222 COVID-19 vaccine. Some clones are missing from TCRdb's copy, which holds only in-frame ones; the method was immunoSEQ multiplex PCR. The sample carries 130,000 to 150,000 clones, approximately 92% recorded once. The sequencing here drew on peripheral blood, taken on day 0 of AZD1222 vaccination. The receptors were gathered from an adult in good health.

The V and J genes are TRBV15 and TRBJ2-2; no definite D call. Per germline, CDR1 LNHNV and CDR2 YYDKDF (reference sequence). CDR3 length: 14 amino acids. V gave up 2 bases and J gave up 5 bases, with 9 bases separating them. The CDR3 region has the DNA TGTGCCACCAGCAGACTGGGTGAAACCGGGGAGCTGTTTTTT. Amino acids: CATSRLGETGELFF.

Here the CDR3 DNA reads TGTGCCACCGGCCTTTCCTACGAGCAGTACTTC. Translated, it gives CATGLSYEQYF. V usage is TRBV28 and J usage is TRBJ2-7; no firm D call. Trimming pared 10 bases from V and 1 base from J, leaving 8 bases between. Germline V gene sequence: CDR1 MDHEN, CDR2 SYDVKM. The CDR3 consists of 11 residues.

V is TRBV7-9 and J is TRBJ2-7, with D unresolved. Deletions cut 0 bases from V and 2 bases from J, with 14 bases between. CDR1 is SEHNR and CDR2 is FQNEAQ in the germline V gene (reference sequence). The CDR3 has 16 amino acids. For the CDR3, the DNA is TGTGCCAGCAGCTTAGCGTTTGCAGACGCCACCTACGAGCAGTACTTC. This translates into CASSLAFADATYEQYF.

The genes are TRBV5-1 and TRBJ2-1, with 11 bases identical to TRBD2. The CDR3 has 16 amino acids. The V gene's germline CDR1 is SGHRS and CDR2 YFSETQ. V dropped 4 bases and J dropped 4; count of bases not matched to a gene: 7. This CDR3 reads CASSRSGTSGYNEQFF. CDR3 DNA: TGCGCCAGCAGCCGCTCCGGGACTAGCGGATACAATGAGCAGTTCTTC.

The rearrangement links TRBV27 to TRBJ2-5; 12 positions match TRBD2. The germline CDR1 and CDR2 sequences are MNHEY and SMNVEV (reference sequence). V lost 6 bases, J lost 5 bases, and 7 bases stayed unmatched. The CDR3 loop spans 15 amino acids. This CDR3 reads CASSQRLAGVETQYF. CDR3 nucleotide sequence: TGTGCCAGCAGCCAACGACTAGCGGGAGTGGAGACCCAGTACTTC.

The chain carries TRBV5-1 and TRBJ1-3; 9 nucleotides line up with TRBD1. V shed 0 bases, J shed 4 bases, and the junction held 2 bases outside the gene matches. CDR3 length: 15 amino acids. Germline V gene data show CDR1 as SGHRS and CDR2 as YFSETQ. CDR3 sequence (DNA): TGCGCCAGCAGCTTGGGGGACAGGGCCGGAAACACCATATATTTT. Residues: CASSLGDRAGNTIYF.

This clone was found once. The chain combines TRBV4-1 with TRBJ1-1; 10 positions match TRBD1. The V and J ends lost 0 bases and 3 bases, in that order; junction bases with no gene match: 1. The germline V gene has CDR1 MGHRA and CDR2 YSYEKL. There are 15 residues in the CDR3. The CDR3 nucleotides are TGCGCCAGCAGCCAAGAGGACAGGGGGGACACTGAAGCTTTCTTT. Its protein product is CASSQEDRGDTEAFF.

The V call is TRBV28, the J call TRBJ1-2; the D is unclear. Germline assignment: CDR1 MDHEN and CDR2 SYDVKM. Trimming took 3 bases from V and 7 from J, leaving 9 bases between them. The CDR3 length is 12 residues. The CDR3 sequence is CASSFRHRGYTF. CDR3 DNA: TGTGCCAGCAGTTTTCGACATCGTGGCTACACCTTC.

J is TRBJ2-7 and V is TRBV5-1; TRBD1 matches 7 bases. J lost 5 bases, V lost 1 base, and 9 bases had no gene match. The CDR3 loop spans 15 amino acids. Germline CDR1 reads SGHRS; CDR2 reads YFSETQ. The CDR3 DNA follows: TGCGCCAGCAGCTTGACAGGGGCCCCACTGGACGAGCAGTACTTC. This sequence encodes CASSLTGAPLDEQYF.

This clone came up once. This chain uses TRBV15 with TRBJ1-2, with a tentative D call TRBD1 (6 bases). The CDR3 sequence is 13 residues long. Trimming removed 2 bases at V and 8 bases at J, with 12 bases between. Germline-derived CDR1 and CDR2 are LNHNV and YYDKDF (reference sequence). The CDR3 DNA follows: TGTGCCACCAGCAGATCAGGGGTAGGGGGCTACACCTTC. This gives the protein CATSRSGVGGYTF.

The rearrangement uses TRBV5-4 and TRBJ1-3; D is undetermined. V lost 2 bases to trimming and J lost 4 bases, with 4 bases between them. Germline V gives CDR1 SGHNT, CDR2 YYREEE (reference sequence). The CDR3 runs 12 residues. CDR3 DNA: TGTGCCAGCAGCTTTGGGGGAAACACCATATATTTT. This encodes CASSFGGNTIYF. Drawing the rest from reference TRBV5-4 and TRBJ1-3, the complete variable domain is ETGVTQSPTHLIKTRGQQVTLRCSSQSGHNTVSWYQQALGQGPQFIFQYYREEENGRGNFPPRFSGLQFPNYSSELNVNALELDDSALYLCASSFGGNTIYFGEGSWLTVV.

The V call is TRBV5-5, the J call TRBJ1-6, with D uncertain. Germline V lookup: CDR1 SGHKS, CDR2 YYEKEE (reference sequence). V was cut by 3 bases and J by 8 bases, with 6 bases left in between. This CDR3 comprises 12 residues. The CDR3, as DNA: TGTGCCAGCAGCTCCATAGATTCACCCCTCCACTTT. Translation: CASSSIDSPLHF.

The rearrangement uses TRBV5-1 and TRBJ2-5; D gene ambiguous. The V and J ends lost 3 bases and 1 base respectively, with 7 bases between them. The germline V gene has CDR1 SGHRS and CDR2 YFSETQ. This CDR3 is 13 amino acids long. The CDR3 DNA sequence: TGCGCCAGCAGCTACACCCCCCAAGAGACCCAGTACTTC. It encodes CASSYTPQETQYF.

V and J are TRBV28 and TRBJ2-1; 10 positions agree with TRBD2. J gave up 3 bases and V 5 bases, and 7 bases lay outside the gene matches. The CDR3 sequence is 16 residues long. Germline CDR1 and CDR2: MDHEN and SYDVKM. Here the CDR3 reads CASSPRTSGYYNEQFF. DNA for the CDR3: TGTGCCAGCAGTCCCCGGACTAGCGGATACTACAATGAGCAGTTCTTC. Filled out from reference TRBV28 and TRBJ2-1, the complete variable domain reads DVKVTQSSRYLVKRTGEKVFLECVQDMDHENMFWYRQDPGLGLRLIYFSYDVKMKEKGDIPEGYSVSREKKERFSLILESASTNQTSMYLCASSPRTSGYYNEQFFGPGTRLTVL.

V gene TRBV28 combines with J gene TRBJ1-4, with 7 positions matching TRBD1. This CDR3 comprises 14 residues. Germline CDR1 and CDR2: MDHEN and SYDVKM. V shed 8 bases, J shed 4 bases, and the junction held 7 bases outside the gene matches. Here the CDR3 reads CASGRGTVNEKLFF. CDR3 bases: TGTGCCAGCGGTCGGGGGACAGTTAATGAAAAACTGTTTTTT. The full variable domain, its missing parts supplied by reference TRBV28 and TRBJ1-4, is DVKVTQSSRYLVKRTGEKVFLECVQDMDHENMFWYRQDPGLGLRLIYFSYDVKMKEKGDIPEGYSVSREKKERFSLILESASTNQTSMYLCASGRGTVNEKLFFGSGTQLSVL.

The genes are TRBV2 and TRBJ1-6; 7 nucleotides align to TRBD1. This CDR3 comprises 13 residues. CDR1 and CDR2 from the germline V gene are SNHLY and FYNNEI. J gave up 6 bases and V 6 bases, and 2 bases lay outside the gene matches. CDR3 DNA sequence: TGTGCCAGCAGCGGACAGGTTAATTCACCCCTCCACTTT. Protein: CASSGQVNSPLHF.

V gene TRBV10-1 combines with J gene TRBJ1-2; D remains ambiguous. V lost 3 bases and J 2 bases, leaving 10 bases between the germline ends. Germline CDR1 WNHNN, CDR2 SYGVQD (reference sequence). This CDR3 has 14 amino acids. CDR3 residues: CASSESGRNYGYTF. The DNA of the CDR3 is TGCGCCAGCAGTGAATCAGGACGAAACTATGGCTACACCTTC.

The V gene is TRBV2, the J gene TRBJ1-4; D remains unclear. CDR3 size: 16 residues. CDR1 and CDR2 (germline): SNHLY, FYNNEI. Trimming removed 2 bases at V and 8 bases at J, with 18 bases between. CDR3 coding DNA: TGTGCCAGCAGTGAAAATTTCGGGGTTCCCGGCGAAAAACTGTTTTTT. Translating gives CASSENFGVPGEKLFF.

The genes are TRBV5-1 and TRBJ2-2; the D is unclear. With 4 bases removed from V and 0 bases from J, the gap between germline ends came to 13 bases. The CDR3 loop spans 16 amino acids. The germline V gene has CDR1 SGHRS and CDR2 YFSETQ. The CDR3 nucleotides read TGCGCCAGCAGCCCCCTCGTACATACGAACACCGGGGAGCTGTTTTTT. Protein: CASSPLVHTNTGELFF.